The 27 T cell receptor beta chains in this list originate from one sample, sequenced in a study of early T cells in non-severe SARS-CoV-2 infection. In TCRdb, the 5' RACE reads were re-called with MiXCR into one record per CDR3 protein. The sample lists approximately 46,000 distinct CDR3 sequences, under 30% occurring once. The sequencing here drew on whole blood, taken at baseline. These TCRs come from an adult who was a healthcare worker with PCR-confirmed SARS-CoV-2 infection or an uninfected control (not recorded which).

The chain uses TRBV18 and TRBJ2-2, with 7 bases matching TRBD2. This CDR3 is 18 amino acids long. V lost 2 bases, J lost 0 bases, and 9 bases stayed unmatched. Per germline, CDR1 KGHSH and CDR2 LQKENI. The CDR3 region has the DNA TGTGCCAGCTCACCATTACCACCGGGACTAACGAACACCGGGGAGCTGTTTTTT. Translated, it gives CASSPLPPGLTNTGELFF.

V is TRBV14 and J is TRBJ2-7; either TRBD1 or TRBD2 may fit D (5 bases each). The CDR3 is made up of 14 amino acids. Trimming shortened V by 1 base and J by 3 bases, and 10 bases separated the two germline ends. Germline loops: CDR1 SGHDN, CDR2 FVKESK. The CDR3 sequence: CASSQAGRDYEQYF. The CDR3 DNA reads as TGTGCCAGCAGCCAAGCGGGACGGGACTACGAGCAGTACTTC.

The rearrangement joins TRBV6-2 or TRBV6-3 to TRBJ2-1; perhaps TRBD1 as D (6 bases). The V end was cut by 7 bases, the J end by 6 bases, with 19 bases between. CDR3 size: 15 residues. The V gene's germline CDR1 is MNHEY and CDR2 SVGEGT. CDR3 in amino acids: CASITGTRAVNEQFF. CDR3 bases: TGTGCCAGCATCACAGGGACCCGAGCGGTCAATGAGCAGTTCTTC.

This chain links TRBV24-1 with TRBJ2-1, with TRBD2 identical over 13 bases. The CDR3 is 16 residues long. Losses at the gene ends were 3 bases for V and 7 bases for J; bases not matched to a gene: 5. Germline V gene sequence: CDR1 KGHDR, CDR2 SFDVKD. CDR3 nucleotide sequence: TGTGCCACCAGTGATCCGACTAGCGGGGGGCTTAATGAGCAGTTCTTC. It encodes CATSDPTSGGLNEQFF.

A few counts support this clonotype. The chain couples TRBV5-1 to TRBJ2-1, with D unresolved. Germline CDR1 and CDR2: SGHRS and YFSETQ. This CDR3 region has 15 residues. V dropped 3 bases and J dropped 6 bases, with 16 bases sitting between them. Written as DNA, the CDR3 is TGCGCCAGCAGCTCCCCGGGTTCATCGGGCAATGAGCAGTTCTTC. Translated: CASSSPGSSGNEQFF.

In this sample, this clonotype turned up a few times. CDR3 region: CSARTSGNTDTQYF. As DNA, the CDR3 is TGCAGTGCGAGAACTAGCGGCAACACAGATACGCAGTATTTT. The chain carries TRBV20-1 and TRBJ2-3, with 8 bases identical to TRBD2. Germline loops: CDR1 DFQATT, CDR2 SNEGSKA (reference sequence). The CDR3 spans 14 residues. J was trimmed by 2 bases and V by 6 bases; bases with no gene match: 7.

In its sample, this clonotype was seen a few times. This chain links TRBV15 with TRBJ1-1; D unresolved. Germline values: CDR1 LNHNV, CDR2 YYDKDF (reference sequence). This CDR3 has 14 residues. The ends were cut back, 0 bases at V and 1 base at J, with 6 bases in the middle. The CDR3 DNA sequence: TGTGCCACCAGCAGAGACGCCCCGAACACTGAAGCTTTCTTT. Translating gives CATSRDAPNTEAFF.

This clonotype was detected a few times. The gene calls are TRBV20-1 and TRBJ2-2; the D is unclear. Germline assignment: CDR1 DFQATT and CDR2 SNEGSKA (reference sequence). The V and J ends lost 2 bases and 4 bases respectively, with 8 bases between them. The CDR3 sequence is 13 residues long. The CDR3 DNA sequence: TGCAGTGCTAGACCCCCAGCCACCGGGGAGCTGTTTTTT. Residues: CSARPPATGELFF.

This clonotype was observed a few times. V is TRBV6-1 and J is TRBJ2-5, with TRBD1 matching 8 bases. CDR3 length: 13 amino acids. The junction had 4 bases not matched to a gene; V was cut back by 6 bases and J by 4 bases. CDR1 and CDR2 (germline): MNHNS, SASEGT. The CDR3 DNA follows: TGTGCCAGCAGGAGGACAGGGTCAGAGACCCAGTACTTC. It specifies CASRRTGSETQYF.

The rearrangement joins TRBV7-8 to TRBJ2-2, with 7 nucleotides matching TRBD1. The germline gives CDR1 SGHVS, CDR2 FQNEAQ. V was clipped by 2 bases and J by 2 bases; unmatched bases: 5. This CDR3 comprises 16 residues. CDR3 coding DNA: TGTGCCAGCAGCTTATCTCGACAGGGCAACACCGGGGAGCTGTTTTTT. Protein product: CASSLSRQGNTGELFF.

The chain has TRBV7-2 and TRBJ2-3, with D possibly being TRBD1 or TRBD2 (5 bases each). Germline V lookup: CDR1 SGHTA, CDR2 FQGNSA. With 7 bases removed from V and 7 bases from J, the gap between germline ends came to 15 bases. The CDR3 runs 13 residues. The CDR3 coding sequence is TGTGCCAGCATTCCGGGACCCCCGAATACGCAGTATTTT. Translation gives CASIPGPPNTQYF.

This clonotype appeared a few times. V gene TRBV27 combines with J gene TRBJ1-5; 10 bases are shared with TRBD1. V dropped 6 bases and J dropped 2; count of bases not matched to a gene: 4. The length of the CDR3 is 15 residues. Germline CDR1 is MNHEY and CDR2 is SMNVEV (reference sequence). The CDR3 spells CASRDRGTRNQPQHF. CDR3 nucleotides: TGTGCCAGCAGGGACAGGGGGACCCGCAATCAGCCCCAGCATTTT.

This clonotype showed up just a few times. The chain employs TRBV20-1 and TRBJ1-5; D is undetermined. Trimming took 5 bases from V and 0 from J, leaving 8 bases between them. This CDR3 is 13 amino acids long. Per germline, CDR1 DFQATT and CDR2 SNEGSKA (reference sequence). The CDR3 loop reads CSAPGVSNQPQHF. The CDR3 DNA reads TGCAGTGCTCCCGGGGTTAGCAATCAGCCCCAGCATTTT.

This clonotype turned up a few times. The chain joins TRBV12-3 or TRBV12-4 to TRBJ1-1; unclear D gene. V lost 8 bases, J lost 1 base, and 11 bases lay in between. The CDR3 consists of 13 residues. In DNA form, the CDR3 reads TGTGCCAGCCGAGTCGGCCAGAACACTGAAGCTTTCTTT. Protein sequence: CASRVGQNTEAFF.

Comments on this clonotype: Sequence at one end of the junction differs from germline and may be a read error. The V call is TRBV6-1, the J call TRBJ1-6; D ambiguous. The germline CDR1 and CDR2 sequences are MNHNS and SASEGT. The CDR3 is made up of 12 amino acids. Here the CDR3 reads CASRIVGSPLHF. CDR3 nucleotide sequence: TGTGCCAGCAGAATCGTCGGGTCACCCCTCCATTTT.

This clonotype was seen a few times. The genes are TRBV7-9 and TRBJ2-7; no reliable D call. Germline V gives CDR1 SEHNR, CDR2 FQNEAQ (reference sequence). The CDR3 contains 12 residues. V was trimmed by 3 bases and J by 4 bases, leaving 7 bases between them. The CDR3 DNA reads TGTGCCAGCAGCTTCGGAGTTTACGAGCAGTACTTC. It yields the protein CASSFGVYEQYF.

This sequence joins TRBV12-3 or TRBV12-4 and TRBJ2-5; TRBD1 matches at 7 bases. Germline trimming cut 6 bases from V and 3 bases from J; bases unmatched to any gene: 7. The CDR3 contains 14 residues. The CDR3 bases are TGTGCCAGCAGCCCGACAGGGAGCGAAGAGACCCAGTACTTC. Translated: CASSPTGSEETQYF.

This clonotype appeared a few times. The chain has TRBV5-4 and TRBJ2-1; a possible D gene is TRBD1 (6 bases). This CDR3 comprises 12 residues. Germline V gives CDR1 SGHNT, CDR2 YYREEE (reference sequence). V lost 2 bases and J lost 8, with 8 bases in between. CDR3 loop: CASSFSGDEQFF. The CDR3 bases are TGTGCCAGCAGCTTCTCAGGGGATGAGCAGTTCTTC.

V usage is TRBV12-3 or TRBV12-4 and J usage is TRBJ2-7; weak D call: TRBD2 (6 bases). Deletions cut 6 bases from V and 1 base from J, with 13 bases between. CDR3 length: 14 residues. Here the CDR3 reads CASRSSRGSYEQYF. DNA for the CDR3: TGTGCCAGCAGGTCCTCCCGGGGGTCCTACGAGCAGTACTTC.

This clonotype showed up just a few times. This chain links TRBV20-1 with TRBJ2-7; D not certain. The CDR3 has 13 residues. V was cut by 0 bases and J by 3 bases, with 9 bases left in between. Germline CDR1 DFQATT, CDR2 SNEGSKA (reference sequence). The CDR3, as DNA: TGCAGTGCTAGAGATAACAAGAACTACGAGCAGTACTTC. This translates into CSARDNKNYEQYF.

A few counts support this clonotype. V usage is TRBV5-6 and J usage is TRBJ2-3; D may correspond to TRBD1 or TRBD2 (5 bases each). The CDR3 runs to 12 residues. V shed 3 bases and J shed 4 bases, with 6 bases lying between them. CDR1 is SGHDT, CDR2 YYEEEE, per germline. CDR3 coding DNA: TGTGCCAGCAGCTGGGACCCAGATACGCAGTATTTT. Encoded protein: CASSWDPDTQYF.

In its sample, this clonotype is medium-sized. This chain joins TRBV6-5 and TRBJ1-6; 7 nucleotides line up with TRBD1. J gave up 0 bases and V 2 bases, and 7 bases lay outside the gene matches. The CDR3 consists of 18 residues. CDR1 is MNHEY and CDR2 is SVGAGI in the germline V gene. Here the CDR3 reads CASSYTGTASSYNSPLHF. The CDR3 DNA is TGTGCCAGCAGTTACACCGGGACAGCGAGCTCCTATAATTCACCCCTCCACTTT.

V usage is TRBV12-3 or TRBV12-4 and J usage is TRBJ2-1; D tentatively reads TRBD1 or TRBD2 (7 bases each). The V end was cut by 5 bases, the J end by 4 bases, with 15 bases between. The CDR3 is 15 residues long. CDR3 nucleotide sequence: TGTGCCAGCAGTCTCAGGGGGGGCCCTTACAATGAGCAGTTCTTC. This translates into CASSLRGGPYNEQFF.

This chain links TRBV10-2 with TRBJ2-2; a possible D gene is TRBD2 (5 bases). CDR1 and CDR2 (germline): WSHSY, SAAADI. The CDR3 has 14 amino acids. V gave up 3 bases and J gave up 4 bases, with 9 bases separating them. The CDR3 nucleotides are TGCGCCAGCAGTGATTGGAGGAGCACCGGGGAGCTGTTTTTT. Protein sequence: CASSDWRSTGELFF.

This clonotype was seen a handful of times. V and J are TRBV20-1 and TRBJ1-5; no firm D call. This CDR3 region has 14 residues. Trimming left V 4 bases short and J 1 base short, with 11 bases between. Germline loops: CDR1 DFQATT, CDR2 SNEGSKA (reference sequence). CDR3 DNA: TGCAGTGCTAAGGTATTGGGGAGCAATCAGCCCCAGCATTTT. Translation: CSAKVLGSNQPQHF.

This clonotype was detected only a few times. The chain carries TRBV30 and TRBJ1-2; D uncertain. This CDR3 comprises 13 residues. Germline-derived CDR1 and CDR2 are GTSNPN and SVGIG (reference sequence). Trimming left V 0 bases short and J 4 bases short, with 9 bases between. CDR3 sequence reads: CAWSVKAAYGYTF. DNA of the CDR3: TGTGCCTGGAGTGTAAAGGCCGCCTATGGCTACACCTTC.

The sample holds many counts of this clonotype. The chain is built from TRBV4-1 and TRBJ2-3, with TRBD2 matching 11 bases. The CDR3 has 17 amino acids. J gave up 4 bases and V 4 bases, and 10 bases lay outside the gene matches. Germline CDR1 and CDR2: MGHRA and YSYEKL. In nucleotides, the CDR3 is TGCGCCAGCAGCCTAACCGGTAGCGGGGGGGCCGCAGATACGCAGTATTTT. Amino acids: CASSLTGSGGAADTQYF.